Each of the 2 T cell receptor beta chains below was sequenced from the same sample in a study of blood T cell repertoires in COVID-19. Profiled with immunoSEQ multiplex PCR; TCRdb holds only in-frame clones, not every one. The sample yields about 220,000 clones, approximately 82% seen once. The source material was peripheral blood. The source is a man between 45 and 60 years old with active or convalescent COVID-19.

This clone was detected only a few times. The chain combines TRBV28 with TRBJ1-1; D not certain. The V end lost 7 bases, the J end lost 4 bases, and 13 bases lay between the germline ends. The CDR3 totals 13 residues. CDR1 and CDR2 (germline): MDHEN, SYDVKM. CDR3: CASNPPGSTEAFF. The DNA for the CDR3 is TGTGCCAGCAACCCGCCCGGGAGCACTGAAGCTTTCTTT. Combining the CDR3 with reference TRBV28 and TRBJ1-1 gives the whole variable domain DVKVTQSSRYLVKRTGEKVFLECVQDMDHENMFWYRQDPGLGLRLIYFSYDVKMKEKGDIPEGYSVSREKKERFSLILESASTNQTSMYLCASNPPGSTEAFFGQGTRLTVV.

The rearrangement links TRBV29-1 to TRBJ1-1; D gene ambiguous. CDR3 length: 14 amino acids. Germline CDR1 SQVTM, CDR2 ANQGSEA. The ends were cut back, 0 bases at V and 7 bases at J, with 15 bases in the middle. The CDR3 here is CSVEDSNVRSEAFF. CDR3 DNA sequence: TGCAGCGTTGAAGATAGTAACGTTAGGAGTGAAGCTTTCTTT.